This TCR beta chain derives from a study of CD8+ T cells in alopecia areata. Whole-study results and caveats: Sequencing of scalp tissue also captures the resident alphabeta T cells of normal skin. Possibly because of HLA-related factors, TCR sharing was less clear across patients than in mice. Relative to normal scalp, lesional scalp, especially alopecia totalis/universalis, showed higher clonality.

TCR sequencing used cDNA made by reverse transcription of extracted RNA. The table came from immunoSEQ multiplex PCR; TCRdb's copy has only in-frame clones and leaves some out. Among about 200,000 clones listed, about 53% were seen once. CDR3 length: 14 residues. In germline, CDR1 is SSHAT, CDR2 FNYEAQ (reference sequence). This clone was observed a handful of times. Its cognate antigen is unknown. Relative to the germline gene, one junction end is altered; a read error may explain this. This material consisted of CD4+ T cells sorted from blood, taken at week 0. This sequence originates from a human donor with alopecia areata. This chain uses TRBV7-7 with TRBJ2-5, with D perhaps given as TRBD1 or TRBD2 (5 bases each). CDR3 in DNA: TGTGCTAGCAGCCAGGGACGGATCCAAGAGACCCAGTACTTC. Translated, it gives CASSQGRIQETQYF.